One and the same sample provided the 3 T cell receptor beta chains below, sequenced in a study of shared clonotypes between healthy human individuals. Generated by immunoSEQ multiplex PCR, the TCRdb table keeps only in-frame clones and is missing some. The sample lists over a million clones, 95% to 99% seen once, with less than 0.55% in the top ten. What was sequenced was naive CD4+ T cells sorted from blood. Subset indicated: CD45RA+ positively selected. The receptors shown here come from a man aged 25 to 40 in good health.

The V gene is TRBV10-1, the J gene TRBJ2-5; tentative D call: TRBD2 (5 bases). Trimming left V 3 bases short and J 1 base short, with 9 bases between. The V gene's germline CDR1 is WNHNN and CDR2 SYGVQD (reference sequence). The CDR3 consists of 14 residues. The CDR3 bases are TGCGCCAGCAGTGATGGAGGCCTCCAAGAGACCCAGTACTTC. As protein: CASSDGGLQETQYF.

The rearrangement joins TRBV7-9 to TRBJ1-2, with a weak D call TRBD1 (5 bases). V dropped 5 bases and J dropped 3 bases, with 13 bases sitting between them. Germline-derived CDR1 and CDR2 are SEHNR and FQNEAQ (reference sequence). The CDR3 totals 14 residues. In nucleotides, the CDR3 is TGTGCCAGCAGCCCACCCCGGGGGGACTATGGCTACACCTTC. Translation: CASSPPRGDYGYTF.

V usage is TRBV7-2 and J usage is TRBJ2-1; D gene ambiguous. The CDR3 runs 14 residues. Germline assignment: CDR1 SGHTA and CDR2 FQGNSA. The V end lost 1 base, the J end lost 4 bases, and 8 bases lay between the germline ends. CDR3 DNA sequence: TGTGCCAGCAGCTTAGTGGTGGCGTACAATGAGCAGTTCTTC. Translated, it gives CASSLVVAYNEQFF.